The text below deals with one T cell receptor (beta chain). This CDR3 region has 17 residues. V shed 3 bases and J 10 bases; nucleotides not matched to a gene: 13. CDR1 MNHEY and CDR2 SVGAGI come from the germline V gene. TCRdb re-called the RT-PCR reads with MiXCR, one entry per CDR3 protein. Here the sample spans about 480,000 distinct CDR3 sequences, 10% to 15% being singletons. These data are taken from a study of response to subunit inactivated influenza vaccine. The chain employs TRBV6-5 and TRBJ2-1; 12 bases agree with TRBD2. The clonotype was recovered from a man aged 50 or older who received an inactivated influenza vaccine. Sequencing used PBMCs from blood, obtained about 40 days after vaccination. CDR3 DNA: TGTGCCAGCAGTTATTGGGGACTAGCGGGCGGTGGGTGGGAGCAGTTCTTC. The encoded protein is CASSYWGLAGGGWEQFF.